This T cell receptor beta chain originates from a study of Ad26.COV2.S vaccination and SARS-CoV-2 variants. Generated by immunoSEQ multiplex PCR, the TCRdb table keeps only in-frame clones and is missing some. Found here are around 350,000 clones, about 85% of them singletons; the top ten hold approximately 3.5%. Details on this clone: Its antigen remains unknown.

Treatment in this sample: 15 to 20 received Ad26.COV2.S at low or high dose, single or two shots; 5 received placebo; per-sample allocation not given. Vaccine and placebo recipients were sampled on day 63 after the first injection. General study findings and limits: Estimates derived from TCR breadth and depth analyses may have underestimated total T cell responses.

This sequence was found in a person between 18 and 59 years old who received the Ad26.COV2.S COVID-19 vaccine or a placebo. The specimen comprised peripheral blood, sampled in a trial of Ad26.COV2.S vaccine versus placebo.

The CDR3, as DNA: TGTGCCAGCAGTTCAGTCATGAACACTGAAGCTTTCTTT. It encodes CASSSVMNTEAFF. The chain carries TRBV13 and TRBJ1-1; D is unresolved. CDR1 and CDR2 (germline): PRHDT, FYEKMQ (reference sequence). Between the trimmed V and J ends, which lost 6 bases and 0 bases, there was a span of 8 bases. The CDR3 extends over 13 amino acids.